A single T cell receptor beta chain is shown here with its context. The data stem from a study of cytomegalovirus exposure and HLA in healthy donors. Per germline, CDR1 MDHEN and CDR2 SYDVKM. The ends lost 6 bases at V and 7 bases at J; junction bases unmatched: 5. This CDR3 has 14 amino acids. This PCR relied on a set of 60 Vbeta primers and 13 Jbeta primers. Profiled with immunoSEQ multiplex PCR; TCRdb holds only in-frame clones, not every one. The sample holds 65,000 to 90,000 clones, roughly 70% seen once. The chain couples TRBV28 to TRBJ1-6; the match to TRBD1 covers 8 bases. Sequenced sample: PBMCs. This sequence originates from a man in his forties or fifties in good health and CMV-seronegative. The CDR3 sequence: CASSSTGENSPLHF. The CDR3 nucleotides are TGTGCCAGCAGCTCGACAGGGGAAAATTCACCCCTCCACTTT.